These 3 T cell receptor beta chains share one sample of origin, sequenced in a study of blood T cell repertoires in COVID-19. Clones were read by immunoSEQ multiplex PCR, and TCRdb kept only the in-frame ones, dropping some. Counted here are around 190,000 clones, approximately 90% occurring once; the ten biggest clones make up 4.4%. Material for sequencing was peripheral blood. These receptors were collected from a human donor in a cohort sampled during active COVID-19.

This chain connects TRBV18 to TRBJ2-7, with TRBD1 matching over 11 bases. V lost 3 bases, J lost 3 bases, and 1 base stayed unmatched. Germline-derived CDR1 and CDR2 are KGHSH and LQKENI. The CDR3 loop spans 14 amino acids. CDR3 DNA: TGTGCCAGCTCACCGGGACAGGGGGTCTACGAGCAGTACTTC. Its protein is CASSPGQGVYEQYF. The whole variable domain, filled in from reference TRBV18 and TRBJ2-7, reads NAGVMQNPRHLVRRRGQEARLRCSPMKGHSHVYWYRQLPEEGLKFMVYLQKENIIDESGMPKERFSAEFPKEGPSILRIQQVVRGDSAAYFCASSPGQGVYEQYFGPGTRLTVT.

The V and J genes are TRBV7-9 and TRBJ2-2, with D possibly TRBD1 on 7 matching bases. CDR1 and CDR2 from the germline V gene are SEHNR and FQNEAQ (reference sequence). The CDR3 has 14 residues. The V and J ends lost 3 bases and 4 bases respectively, with 9 bases between them. CDR3 DNA: TGTGCCAGCAGCTTCCAGGGGGGCACCGGGGAGCTGTTTTTT. Translated: CASSFQGGTGELFF. The full variable domain, in which reference TRBV7-9 and TRBJ2-2 provide the parts outside the CDR3, is DTGVSQNPRHKITKRGQNVTFRCDPISEHNRLYWYRQTLGQGPEFLTYFQNEAQLEKSRLLSDRFSAERPKGSFSTLEIQRTEQGDSAMYLCASSFQGGTGELFFGEGSRLTVL.

This clone has just one count. The chain employs TRBV7-9 and TRBJ1-2; weak D call: TRBD1 (6 bases). Germline CDR1 SEHNR, CDR2 FQNEAQ (reference sequence). The CDR3 runs 15 residues. V gave up 5 bases and J gave up 8 bases, with 21 bases separating them. The CDR3 DNA reads TGTGCCAGCAGCCCCACAGGGACCTCTTCACGCGGCTACACCTTC. As protein: CASSPTGTSSRGYTF.